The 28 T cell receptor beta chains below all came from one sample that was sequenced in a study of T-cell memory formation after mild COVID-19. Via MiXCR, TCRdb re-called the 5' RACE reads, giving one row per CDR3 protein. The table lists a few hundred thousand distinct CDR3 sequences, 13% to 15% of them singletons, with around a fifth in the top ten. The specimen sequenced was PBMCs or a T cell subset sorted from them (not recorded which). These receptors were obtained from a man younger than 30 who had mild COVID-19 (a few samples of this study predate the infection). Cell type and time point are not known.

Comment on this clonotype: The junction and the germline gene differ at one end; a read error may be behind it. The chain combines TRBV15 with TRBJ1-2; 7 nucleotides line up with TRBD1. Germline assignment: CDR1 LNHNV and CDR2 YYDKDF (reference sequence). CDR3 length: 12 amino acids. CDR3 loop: CATSRDSQGREF. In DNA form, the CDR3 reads TGTGCCACCAGCAGAGATTCACAGGGGAGGGAGTTC.

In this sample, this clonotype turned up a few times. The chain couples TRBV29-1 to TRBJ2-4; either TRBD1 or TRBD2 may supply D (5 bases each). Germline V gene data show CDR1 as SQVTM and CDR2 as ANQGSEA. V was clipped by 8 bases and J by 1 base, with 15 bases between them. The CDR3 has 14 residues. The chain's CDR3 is CSFRVEGAKNIQYF. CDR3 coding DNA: TGCAGCTTCAGGGTAGAGGGGGCCAAAAACATTCAGTACTTC. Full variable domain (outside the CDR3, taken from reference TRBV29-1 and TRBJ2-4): SAVISQKPSRDICQRGTSLTIQCQVDSQVTMMFWYRQQPGQSLTLIATANQGSEATYESGFVIDKFPISRPNLTFSTLTVSNMSPEDSSIYLCSFRVEGAKNIQYFGAGTRLSVL.

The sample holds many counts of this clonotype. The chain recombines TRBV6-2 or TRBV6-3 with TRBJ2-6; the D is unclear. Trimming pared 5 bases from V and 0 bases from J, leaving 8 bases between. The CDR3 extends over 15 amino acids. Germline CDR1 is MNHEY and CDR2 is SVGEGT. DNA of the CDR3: TGTGCCAGCAGTAGGAGAACCTCTGGGGCCAACGTCCTGACTTTC. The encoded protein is CASSRRTSGANVLTF.

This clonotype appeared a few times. This CDR3 is CASSPGRTPYTEAFF. DNA for the CDR3: TGTGCCAGCAGCCCCGGGCGGACACCCTACACTGAAGCTTTCTTT. This sequence joins TRBV7-9 and TRBJ1-1, with D perhaps TRBD1 (5 bases). Germline CDR1 SEHNR, CDR2 FQNEAQ (reference sequence). Trimming left V 5 bases short and J 3 bases short, with 16 bases between. The CDR3 is 15 amino acids.

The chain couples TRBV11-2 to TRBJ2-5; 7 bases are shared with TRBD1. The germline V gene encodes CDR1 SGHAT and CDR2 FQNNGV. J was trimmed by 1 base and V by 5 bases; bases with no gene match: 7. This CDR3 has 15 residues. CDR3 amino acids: CASSSVGQFQETQYF. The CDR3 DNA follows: TGTGCCAGCAGCAGCGTGGGACAGTTCCAAGAGACCCAGTACTTC.

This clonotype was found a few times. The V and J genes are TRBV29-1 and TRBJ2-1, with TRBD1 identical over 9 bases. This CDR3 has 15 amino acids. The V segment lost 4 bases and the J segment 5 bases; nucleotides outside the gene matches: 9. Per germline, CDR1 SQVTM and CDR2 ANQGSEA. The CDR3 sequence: CSVAPWGQGDNEQFF. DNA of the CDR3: TGCAGCGTTGCCCCCTGGGGACAGGGTGACAATGAGCAGTTCTTC.

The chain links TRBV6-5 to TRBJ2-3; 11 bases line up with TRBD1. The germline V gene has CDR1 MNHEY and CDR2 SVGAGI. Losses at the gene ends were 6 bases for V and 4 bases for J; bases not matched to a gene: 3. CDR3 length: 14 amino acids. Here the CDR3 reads CASRGQGGPDTQYF. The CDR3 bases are TGTGCCAGCAGGGGACAGGGGGGACCAGATACGCAGTATTTT.

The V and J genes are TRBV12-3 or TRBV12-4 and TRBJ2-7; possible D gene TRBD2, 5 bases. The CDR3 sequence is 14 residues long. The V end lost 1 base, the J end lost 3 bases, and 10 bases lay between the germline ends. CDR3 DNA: TGTGCCAGCAGTTTAGTACGGAGGAGCTACGAGCAGTACTTC. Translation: CASSLVRRSYEQYF.

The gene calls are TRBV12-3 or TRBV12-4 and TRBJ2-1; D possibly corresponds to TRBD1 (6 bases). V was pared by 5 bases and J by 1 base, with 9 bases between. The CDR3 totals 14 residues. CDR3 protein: CASSQDRSYNEQFF. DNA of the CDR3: TGTGCCAGCAGTCAAGACAGGTCCTACAATGAGCAGTTCTTC.

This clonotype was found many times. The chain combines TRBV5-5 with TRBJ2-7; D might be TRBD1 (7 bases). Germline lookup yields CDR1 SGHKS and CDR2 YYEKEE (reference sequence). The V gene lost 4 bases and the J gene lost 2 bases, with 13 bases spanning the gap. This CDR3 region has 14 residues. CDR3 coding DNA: TGTGCCAGCAGCCCGGGGGACAGAGCCTACGAGCAGTACGTC. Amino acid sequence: CASSPGDRAYEQYV.

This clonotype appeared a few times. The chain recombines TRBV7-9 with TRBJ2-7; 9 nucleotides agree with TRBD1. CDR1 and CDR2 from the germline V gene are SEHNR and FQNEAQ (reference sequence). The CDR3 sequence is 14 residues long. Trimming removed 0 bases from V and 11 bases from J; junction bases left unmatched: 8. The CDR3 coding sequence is TGTGCCAGCAGCTTAGCAACAGGGGGCGGTGGGGAGTACTTC. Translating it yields CASSLATGGGGEYF.

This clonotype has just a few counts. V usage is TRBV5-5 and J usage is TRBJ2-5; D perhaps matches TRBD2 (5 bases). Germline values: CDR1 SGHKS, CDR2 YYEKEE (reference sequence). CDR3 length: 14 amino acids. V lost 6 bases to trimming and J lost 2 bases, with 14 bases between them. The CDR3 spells CASTTTTYQETQYF. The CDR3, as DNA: TGTGCCAGCACCACGACTACTTATCAAGAGACCCAGTACTTC.

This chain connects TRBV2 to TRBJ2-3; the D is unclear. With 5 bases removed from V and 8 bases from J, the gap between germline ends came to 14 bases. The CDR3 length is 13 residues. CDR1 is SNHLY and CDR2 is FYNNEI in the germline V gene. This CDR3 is CASSPGPSVTQYF. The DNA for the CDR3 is TGTGCCAGCAGTCCCGGACCCTCCGTTACGCAGTATTTT.

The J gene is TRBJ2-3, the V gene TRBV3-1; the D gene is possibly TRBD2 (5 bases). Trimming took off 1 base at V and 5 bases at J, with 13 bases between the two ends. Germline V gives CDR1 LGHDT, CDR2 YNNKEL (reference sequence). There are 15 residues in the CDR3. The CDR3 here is CASSQGPPSGDTQYF. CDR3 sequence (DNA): TGTGCCAGCAGCCAAGGGCCCCCGAGCGGAGATACGCAGTATTTT.

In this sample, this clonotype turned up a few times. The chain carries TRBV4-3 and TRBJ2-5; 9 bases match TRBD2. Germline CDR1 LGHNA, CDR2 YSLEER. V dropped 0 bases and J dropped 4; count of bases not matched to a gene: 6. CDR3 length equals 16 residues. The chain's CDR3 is CASSQDRASGAETQYF. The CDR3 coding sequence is TGCGCCAGCAGCCAAGATCGGGCTAGCGGGGCAGAGACCCAGTACTTC.

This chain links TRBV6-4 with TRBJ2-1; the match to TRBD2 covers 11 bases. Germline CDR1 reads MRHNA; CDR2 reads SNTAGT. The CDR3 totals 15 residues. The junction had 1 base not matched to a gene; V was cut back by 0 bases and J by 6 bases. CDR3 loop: CASSDSLAGGNEQFF. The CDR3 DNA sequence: TGTGCCAGCAGTGACTCTCTAGCGGGGGGCAATGAGCAGTTCTTC.

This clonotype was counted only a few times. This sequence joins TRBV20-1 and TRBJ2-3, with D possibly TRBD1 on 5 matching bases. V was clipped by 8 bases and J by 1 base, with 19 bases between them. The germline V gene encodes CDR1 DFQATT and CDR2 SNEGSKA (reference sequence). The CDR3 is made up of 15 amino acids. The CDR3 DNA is TGCAGTATCACACTATCGGAAGGGGGCACAGATACGCAGTATTTT. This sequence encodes CSITLSEGGTDTQYF.

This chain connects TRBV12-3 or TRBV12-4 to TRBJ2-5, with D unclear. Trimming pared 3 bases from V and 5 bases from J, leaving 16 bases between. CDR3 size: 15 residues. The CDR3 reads CASSFGHNAQETQYF. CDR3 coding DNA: TGTGCCAGCAGTTTTGGCCACAACGCTCAGGAGACCCAGTACTTC.

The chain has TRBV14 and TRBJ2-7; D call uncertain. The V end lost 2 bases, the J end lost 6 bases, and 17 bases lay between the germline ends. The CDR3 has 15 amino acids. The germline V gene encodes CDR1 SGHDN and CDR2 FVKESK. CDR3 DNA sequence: TGTGCCAGCAGCCAACTCTTAGGGTTGGGATCCGAGCAGTACTTC. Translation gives CASSQLLGLGSEQYF.

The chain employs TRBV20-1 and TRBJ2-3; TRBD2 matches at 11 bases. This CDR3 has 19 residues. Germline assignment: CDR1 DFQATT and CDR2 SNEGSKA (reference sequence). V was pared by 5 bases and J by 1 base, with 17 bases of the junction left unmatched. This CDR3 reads CSAPRLTSGGLLGTDTQYF. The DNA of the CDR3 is TGCAGTGCTCCACGCCTTACTAGCGGGGGACTGTTAGGCACAGATACGCAGTATTTT.

The CDR3 region has the DNA TGTGCCAGCAGCTCGGGGGGGTCTGCCCAAGAGACCCAGTACTTC. This codes for CASSSGGSAQETQYF. The chain is built from TRBV7-2 and TRBJ2-5; 8 positions agree with TRBD2. The V segment lost 4 bases and the J segment 1 base; nucleotides outside the gene matches: 5. CDR1 SGHTA and CDR2 FQGNSA come from the germline V gene. The CDR3 covers 15 residues.

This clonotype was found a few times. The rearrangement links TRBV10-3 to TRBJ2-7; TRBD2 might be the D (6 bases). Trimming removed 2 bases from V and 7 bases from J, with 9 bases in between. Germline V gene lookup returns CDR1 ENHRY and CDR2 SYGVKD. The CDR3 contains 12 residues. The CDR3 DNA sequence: TGTGCCATCAGTGAGGGGGACTCGGAGCAGTACGTC. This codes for CAISEGDSEQYV.

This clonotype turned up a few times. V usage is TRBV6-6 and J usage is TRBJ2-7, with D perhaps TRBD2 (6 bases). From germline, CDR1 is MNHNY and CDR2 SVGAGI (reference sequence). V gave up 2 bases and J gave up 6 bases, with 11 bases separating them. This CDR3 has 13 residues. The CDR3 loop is CASSYGTGSEQYF. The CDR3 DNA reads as TGTGCCAGCAGTTACGGGACTGGGAGCGAGCAGTACTTC.

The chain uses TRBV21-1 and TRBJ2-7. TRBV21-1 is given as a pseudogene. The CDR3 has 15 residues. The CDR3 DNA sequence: TGTGCCAGCAGCACAAATCAAAGGTTCGCCTACGAGCAGTACGTC. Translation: CASSTNQRFAYEQYV.

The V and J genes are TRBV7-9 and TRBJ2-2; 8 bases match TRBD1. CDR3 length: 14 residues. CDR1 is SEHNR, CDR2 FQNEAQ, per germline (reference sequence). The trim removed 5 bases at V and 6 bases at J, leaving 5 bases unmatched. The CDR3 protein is CASSGQGWAGELFF. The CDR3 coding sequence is TGTGCCAGCAGCGGACAGGGTTGGGCCGGGGAGCTGTTTTTT.

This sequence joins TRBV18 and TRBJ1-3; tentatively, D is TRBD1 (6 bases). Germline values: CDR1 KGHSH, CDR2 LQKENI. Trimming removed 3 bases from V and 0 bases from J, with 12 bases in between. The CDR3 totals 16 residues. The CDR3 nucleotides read TGTGCCAGCTCACCCAGACAGGACCCCTCTGGAAACACCATATATTTT. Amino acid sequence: CASSPRQDPSGNTIYF.

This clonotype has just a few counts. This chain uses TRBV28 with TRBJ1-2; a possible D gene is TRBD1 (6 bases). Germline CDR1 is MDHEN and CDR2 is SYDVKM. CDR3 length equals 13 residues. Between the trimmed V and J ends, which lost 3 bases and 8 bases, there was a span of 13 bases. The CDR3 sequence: CASSLPQGRGYTF. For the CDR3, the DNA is TGTGCCAGCAGTTTGCCCCAGGGGAGGGGCTACACCTTC.

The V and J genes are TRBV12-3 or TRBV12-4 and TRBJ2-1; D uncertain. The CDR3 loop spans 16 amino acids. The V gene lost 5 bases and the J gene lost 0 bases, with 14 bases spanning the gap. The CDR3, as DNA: TGTGCCAGCAGTCCCCCCCCGGTGAGCTCCTACAATGAGCAGTTCTTC. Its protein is CASSPPPVSSYNEQFF.